The clone carrying this T cell receptor (beta chain) has a handful of counts. These data belong to a study of identical twins. CDR3 length: 13 amino acids. V lost 5 bases and J lost 1, with 9 bases in between. CDR1 and CDR2 (germline): DFQATT, SNEGSKA (reference sequence). From the 5' RACE reads, TCRdb called clonotypes with MiXCR, one entry per CDR3 protein. The data contain 600,000 to 800,000 distinct CDR3 sequences, 21% of them singletons. The sample was also linked to a second study, of T cells expressing NK-cell markers. Per that study: More than five donors had dominant NKG2C+ clonotypes that comprised about 1.0-7.0% of their CD8+ T cells.

V gene TRBV20-1 combines with J gene TRBJ1-3; D ambiguous. The sample consisted of PBMCs. The origin of this receptor is a woman younger than 35 in good health. In DNA form, the CDR3 reads TGCAGTGCTGGGCCCTTATCTGGAAACACCATATATTTT. Translated: CSAGPLSGNTIYF.